Given below is one TCR beta chain in context. The antigen is undetermined. The CDR3 has 16 amino acids. Trimming cost V 4 bases and J 1 base; bases outside gene matches: 2. Germline V lookup: CDR1 WNHNN, CDR2 SYGVQD (reference sequence). The source of the sample is a study of cytomegalovirus exposure and HLA in healthy donors. Study-wide points: Donor immune exposure was known only as CMV serostatus.

Amplification used 60 Vbeta primers and 13 Jbeta primers. This table comes from immunoSEQ multiplex PCR, and its TCRdb copy is limited to in-frame clones, with some not included. Its table lists just over 150,000 clones. Sequences were obtained from PBMCs. The TCR sequence derives from a woman between 55 and 75 years old in good health and CMV-seronegative. V gene TRBV10-1 combines with J gene TRBJ2-2, with 11 bases that match TRBD2. CDR3 sequence reads: CASSAGLAGNTGELFF. CDR3 DNA sequence: TGCGCCAGCAGTGCCGGACTAGCGGGGAACACCGGGGAGCTGTTTTTT.